The clone carrying this TCR beta chain has at least ten counts. The antigen is undetermined. RNA transcripts were the template, and TCR beta CDR3 regions were amplified from them. The authors performed first-round RT-PCR with HTBI primers and then a second-round multiplex PCR. From the multiplex PCR reads, TCRdb called clonotypes with MiXCR, one entry per CDR3 protein. The table lists a few hundred thousand distinct CDR3 sequences, 35% to 40% of them singletons. CDR3 length: 15 residues. Trimming took 5 bases from V and 0 from J; bases not matched to a gene: 4. The V gene's germline CDR1 is MGHDK and CDR2 SYGVNS. This record comes from a study of Graves' ophthalmopathy and Graves' hyperthyroidism. Looking at the study overall: Hyperthyroidism was considered stable when no ophthalmopathy appeared within 18 months of follow-up.

Other autoimmune diseases, uncontrolled infections, pregnancy or lactation ruled patients out of participation. Whole-study findings and limits: Most clonotypes expanded in thyroid above 0.001 frequency were present in blood too.

The sample taken for sequencing was peripheral blood or thyroid tissue (not recorded which). This sequence joins TRBV25-1 and TRBJ1-3, with TRBD1 identical over 7 bases. This sequence originates from an adult man with Graves' hyperthyroidism. As DNA, the CDR3 is TGTGCCAGCAGTAGGACAGGAGGCTCTGGAAACACCATATATTTT. Its translation: CASSRTGGSGNTIYF.